This TCR beta chain was identified in a study of radiotherapy plus CTLA-4 blockade in lung cancer. The V end was cut by 2 bases, the J end by 4 bases, with 19 bases between. The CDR3 contains 17 residues. Germline V gene sequence: CDR1 LGHNA, CDR2 YSLEER. Study findings and constraints: Dynamics of early blood T cell clones, together with interferon-beta, were reportedly the best predictors of response.

Focal radiation plus CTLA-4 blockade with ipilimumab was given to patients with chemo-refractory metastatic non-small-cell lung cancer. The method was immunoSEQ multiplex PCR; TCRdb's version includes in-frame clones alone and lacks a portion of them. The table records more than 55,000 clones, roughly 80% of them present only once. To note about this clone: The antigen is unknown.

This chain joins TRBV4-3 and TRBJ2-3; the D gene is possibly TRBD1 (5 bases). This receptor was identified in a human donor with non-small cell lung cancer who had a complete response to radiotherapy plus ipilimumab. Sequencing used peripheral blood, obtained from a patient treated with radiotherapy plus ipilimumab. CDR3 in DNA: TGCGCCAGCAGCCAAACACCCAGACAAGGGGTAGCAGATACGCAGTATTTT. Its protein product is CASSQTPRQGVADTQYF.